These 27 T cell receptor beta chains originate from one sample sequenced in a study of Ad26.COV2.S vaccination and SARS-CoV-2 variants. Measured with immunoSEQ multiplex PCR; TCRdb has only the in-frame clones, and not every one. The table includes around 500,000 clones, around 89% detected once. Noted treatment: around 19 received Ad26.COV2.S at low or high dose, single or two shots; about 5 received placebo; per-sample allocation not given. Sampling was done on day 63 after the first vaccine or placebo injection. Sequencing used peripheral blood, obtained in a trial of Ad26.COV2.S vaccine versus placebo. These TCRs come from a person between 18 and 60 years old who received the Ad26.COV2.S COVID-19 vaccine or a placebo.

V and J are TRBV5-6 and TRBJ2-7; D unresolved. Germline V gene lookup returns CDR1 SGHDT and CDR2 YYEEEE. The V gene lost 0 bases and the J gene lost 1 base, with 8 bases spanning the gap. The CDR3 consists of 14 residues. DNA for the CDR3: TGTGCCAGCAGCTTGGGAGGCCAGTCCTACGAGCAGTACTTC. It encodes CASSLGGQSYEQYF.

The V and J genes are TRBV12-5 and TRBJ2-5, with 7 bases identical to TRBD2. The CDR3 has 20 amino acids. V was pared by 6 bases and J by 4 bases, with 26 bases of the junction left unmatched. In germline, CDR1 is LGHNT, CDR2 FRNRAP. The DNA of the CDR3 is TGTGCTAGTGGGCCCGCCAATAGACTAGCCCCTTGGTGGTTAAGAGAGACCCAGTACTTC. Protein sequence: CASGPANRLAPWWLRETQYF.

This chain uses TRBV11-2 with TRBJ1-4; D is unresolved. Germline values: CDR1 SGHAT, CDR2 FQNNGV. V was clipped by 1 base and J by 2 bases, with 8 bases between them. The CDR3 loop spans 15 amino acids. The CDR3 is CASSLAPGTNEKLFF. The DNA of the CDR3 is TGTGCCAGCAGCTTAGCTCCGGGGACTAATGAAAAACTGTTTTTT.

CDR3 residues: CASSLLSLAGRNEQFF. CDR3 nucleotide sequence: TGTGCCAGCAGCTTATTATCGCTAGCGGGGAGGAATGAGCAGTTCTTC. The chain carries TRBV7-3 and TRBJ2-1; 9 nucleotides align to TRBD2. The CDR3 consists of 16 residues. Germline trimming cut 2 bases from V and 7 bases from J; bases unmatched to any gene: 9. Germline-derived CDR1 and CDR2 are SGHTA and FQGTGA.

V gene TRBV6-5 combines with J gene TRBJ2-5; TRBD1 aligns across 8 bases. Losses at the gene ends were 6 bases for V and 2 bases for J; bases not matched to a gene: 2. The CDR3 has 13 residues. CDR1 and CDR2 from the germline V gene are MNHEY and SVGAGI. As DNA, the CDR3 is TGTGCCAGCAGGGACAGGGCACAAGAGACCCAGTACTTC. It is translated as CASRDRAQETQYF.

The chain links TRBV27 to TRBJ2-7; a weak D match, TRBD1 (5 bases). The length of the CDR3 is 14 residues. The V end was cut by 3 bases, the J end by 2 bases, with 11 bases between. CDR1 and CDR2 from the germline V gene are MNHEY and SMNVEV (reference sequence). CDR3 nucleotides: TGTGCCAGCAGTTTCCAAGAGACAGCCTACGAGCAGTACTTC. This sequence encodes CASSFQETAYEQYF.

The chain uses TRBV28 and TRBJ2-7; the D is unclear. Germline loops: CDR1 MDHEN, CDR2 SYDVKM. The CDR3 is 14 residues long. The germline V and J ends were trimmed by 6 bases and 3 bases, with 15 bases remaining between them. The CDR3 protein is CASSPSERVYEQYF. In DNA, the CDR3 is TGTGCCAGCAGCCCTAGTGAAAGGGTCTACGAGCAGTACTTC.

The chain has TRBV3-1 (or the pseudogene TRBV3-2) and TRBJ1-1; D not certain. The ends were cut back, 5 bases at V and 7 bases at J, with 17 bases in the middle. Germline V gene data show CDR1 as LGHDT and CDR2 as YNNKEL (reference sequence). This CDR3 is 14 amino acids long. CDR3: CASSFRTVFGEAFF. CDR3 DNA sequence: TGTGCCAGCAGCTTTAGGACGGTTTTTGGTGAAGCTTTCTTT.

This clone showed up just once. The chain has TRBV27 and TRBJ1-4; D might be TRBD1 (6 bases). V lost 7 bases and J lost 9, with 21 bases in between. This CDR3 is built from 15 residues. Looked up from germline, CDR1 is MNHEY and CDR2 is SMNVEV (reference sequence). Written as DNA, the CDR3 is TGTGCCAGCATGAGATGGTCGGGGGCGCAGCAAAAACTGTTTTTT. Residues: CASMRWSGAQQKLFF.

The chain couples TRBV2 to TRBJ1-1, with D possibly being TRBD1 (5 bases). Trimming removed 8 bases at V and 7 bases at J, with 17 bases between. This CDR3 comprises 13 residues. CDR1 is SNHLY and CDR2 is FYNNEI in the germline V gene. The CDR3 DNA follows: TGTGCCAGCGGAGGGAGGGGAGGCGGTGAAGCTTTCTTT. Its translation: CASGGRGGGEAFF.

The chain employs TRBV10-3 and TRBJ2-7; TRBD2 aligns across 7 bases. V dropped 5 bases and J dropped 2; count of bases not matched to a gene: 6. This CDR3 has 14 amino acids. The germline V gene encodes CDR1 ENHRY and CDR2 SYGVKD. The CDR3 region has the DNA TGTGCCATCAGTAGCGCGGGGGAAGCCTACGAGCAGTACTTC. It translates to CAISSAGEAYEQYF.

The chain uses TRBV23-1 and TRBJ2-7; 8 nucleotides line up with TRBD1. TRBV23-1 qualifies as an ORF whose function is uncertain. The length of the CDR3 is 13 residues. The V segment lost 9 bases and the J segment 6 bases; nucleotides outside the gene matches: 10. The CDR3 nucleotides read TGCGCCAGTCGGGACAGGCTAGGATCCGAGCAGTACTTC. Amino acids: CASRDRLGSEQYF.

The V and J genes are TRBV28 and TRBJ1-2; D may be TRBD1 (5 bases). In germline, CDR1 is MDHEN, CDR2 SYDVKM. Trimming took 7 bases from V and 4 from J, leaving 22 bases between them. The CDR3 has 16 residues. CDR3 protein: CASTWVASTRVYGYTF. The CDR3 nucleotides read TGTGCCAGCACCTGGGTGGCTTCAACCAGGGTCTATGGCTACACCTTC.

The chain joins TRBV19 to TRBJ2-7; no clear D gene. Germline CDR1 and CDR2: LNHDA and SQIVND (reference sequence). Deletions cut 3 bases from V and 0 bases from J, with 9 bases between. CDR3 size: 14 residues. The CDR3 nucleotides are TGTGCCAGTAGTATGAGCGTTACCTCCTACGAGCAGTACTTC. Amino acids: CASSMSVTSYEQYF.

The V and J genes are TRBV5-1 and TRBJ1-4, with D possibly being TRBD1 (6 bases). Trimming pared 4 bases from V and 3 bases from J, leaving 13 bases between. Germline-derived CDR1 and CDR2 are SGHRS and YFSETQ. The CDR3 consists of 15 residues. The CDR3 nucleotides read TGCGCCAGCAGCCTAGGACAGACTTCTAATGAAAAACTGTTTTTT. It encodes CASSLGQTSNEKLFF.

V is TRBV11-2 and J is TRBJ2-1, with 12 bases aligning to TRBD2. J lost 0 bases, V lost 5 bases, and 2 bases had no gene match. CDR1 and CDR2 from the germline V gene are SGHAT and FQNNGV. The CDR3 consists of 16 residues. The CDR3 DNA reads TGTGCCAGCAGCCCGACTAGCGGGAGCTCCTACAATGAGCAGTTCTTC. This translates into CASSPTSGSSYNEQFF.

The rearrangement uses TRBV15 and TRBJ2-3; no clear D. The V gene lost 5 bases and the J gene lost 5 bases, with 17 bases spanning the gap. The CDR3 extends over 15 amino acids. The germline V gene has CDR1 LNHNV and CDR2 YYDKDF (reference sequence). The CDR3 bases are TGTGCCACCAGCGGGATGGCGAGTAGCCAAGATACGCAGTATTTT. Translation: CATSGMASSQDTQYF. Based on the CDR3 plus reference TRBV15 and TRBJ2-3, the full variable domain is DAMVIQNPRYQVTQFGKPVTLSCSQTLNHNVMYWYQQKSSQAPKLLFHYYDKDFNNEADTPDNFQSRRPNTSFCFLDIRSPGLGDTAMYLCATSGMASSQDTQYFGPGTRLTVL.

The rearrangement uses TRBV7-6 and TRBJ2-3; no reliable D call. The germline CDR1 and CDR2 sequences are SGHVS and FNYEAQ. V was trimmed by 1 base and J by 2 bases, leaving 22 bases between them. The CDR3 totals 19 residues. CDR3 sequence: CASSLVPSPPWDNTDTQYF. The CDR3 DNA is TGTGCCAGCAGCTTAGTACCCTCCCCCCCTTGGGATAACACAGATACGCAGTATTTT.

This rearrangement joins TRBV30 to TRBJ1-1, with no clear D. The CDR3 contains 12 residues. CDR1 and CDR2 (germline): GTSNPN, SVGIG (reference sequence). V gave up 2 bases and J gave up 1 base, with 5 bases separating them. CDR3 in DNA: TGTGCCTGGAGTACACGGAACACTGAAGCTTTCTTT. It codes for CAWSTRNTEAFF. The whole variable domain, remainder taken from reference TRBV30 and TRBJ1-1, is SQTIHQWPATLVQPVGSPLSLECTVEGTSNPNLYWYRQAAGRGLQLLFYSVGIGQISSEVPQNLSASRPQDRQFILSSKKLLLSDSGFYLCAWSTRNTEAFFGQGTRLTVV.

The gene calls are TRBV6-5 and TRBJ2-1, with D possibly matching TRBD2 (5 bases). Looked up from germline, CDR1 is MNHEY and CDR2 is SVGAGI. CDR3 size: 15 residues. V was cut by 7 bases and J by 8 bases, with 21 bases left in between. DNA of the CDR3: TGTGCCAGCACCCCCCCCACCCGGAGGAGCGATGAGCAGTTCTTC. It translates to CASTPPTRRSDEQFF.

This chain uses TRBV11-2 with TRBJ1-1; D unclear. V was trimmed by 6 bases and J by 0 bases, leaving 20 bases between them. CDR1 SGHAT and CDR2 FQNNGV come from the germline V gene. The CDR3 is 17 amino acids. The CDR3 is CASRPSGVSFMNTEAFF. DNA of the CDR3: TGTGCCAGCAGGCCCTCAGGAGTCAGTTTCATGAACACTGAAGCTTTCTTT.

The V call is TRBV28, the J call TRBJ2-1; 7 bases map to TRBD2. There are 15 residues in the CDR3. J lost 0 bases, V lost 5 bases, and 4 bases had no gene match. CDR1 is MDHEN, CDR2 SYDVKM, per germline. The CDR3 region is CASSPAGHSYNEQFF. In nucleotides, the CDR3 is TGTGCCAGCAGTCCAGCGGGGCACTCCTACAATGAGCAGTTCTTC.

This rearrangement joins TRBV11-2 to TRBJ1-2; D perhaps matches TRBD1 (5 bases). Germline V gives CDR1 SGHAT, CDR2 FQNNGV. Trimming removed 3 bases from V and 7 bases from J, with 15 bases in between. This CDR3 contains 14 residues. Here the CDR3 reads CASSLERGVSGYTF. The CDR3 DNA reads TGTGCCAGCAGCTTGGAAAGGGGTGTCAGTGGCTACACCTTC.

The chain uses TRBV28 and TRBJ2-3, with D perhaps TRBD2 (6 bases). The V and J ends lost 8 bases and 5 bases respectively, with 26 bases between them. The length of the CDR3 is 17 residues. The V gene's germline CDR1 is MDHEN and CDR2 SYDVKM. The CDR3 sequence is CASWGMGLPLRVDTQYF. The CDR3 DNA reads TGTGCCAGCTGGGGAATGGGACTTCCCCTCCGGGTAGATACGCAGTATTTT.

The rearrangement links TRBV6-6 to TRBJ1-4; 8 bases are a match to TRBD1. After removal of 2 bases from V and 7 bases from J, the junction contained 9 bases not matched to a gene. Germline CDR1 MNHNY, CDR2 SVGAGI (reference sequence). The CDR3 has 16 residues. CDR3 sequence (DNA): TGTGCCAGCAGTTACGTAACAGGGGGAGTCGGTGAAAAACTGTTTTTT. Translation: CASSYVTGGVGEKLFF.

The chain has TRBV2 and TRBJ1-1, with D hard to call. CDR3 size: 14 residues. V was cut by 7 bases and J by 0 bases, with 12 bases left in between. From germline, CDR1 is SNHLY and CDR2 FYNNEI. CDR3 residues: CASTLSYMNTEAFF. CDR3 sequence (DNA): TGTGCCAGCACCCTAAGTTATATGAACACTGAAGCTTTCTTT. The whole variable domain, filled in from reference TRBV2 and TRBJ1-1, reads EPEVTQTPSHQVTQMGQEVILRCVPISNHLYFYWYRQILGQKVEFLVSFYNNEISEKSEIFDDQFSVERPDGSNFTLKIRSTKLEDSAMYFCASTLSYMNTEAFFGQGTRLTVV.

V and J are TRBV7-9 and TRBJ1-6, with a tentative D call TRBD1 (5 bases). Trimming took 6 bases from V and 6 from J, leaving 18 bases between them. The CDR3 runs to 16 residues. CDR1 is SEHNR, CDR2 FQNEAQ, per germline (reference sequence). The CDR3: CASRAGQGKGNSPLHF. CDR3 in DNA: TGTGCCAGCAGGGCGGGGCAGGGAAAGGGTAATTCACCCCTCCACTTT.